Following are 24 T cell receptor beta chains from one sample sequenced in a study of shared clonotypes between healthy human individuals. Sequencing was performed with immunoSEQ multiplex PCR; in TCRdb, only in-frame clones are kept and a portion is missing. The sample includes around 300,000 clones, around 87% of them seen just once. Sequencing used memory CD8+ T cells sorted from blood. Subset indicated: CD45RO+ cells pooled with CCR7-negative TemRA cells. The source of these receptors is a man younger than 30 in good health.

In this sample, this clone turned up a few times. Other DNA sequences in this sample translate to the same CDR3. V usage is TRBV27 and J usage is TRBJ1-2, with D uncertain. V lost 2 bases to trimming and J lost 4 bases, with 11 bases between them. The V gene's germline CDR1 is MNHEY and CDR2 SMNVEV (reference sequence). The CDR3 sequence is 14 residues long. The DNA for the CDR3 is TGTGCCAGCAGTTTAGTAGGAGGGTCCTATGGCTACACCTTC. Protein sequence: CASSLVGGSYGYTF.

The CDR3 here is CASSFLRGQQETQYF. The CDR3 DNA follows: TGTGCCAGCAGTTTCCTTAGGGGACAGCAAGAGACCCAGTACTTC. This sequence joins TRBV27 and TRBJ2-5, with TRBD1 matching over 7 bases. Germline V gene lookup returns CDR1 MNHEY and CDR2 SMNVEV (reference sequence). V trimming: 3 bases; J trimming: 2 bases; junction bases outside the gene matches: 6. This CDR3 contains 15 residues.

CDR3 sequence: CASSAQRFPYNEQFF. DNA of the CDR3: TGTGCCAGCAGCGCTCAGAGGTTTCCCTACAATGAGCAGTTCTTC. The rearrangement joins TRBV7-8 to TRBJ2-1; no firm D call. The germline gives CDR1 SGHVS, CDR2 FQNEAQ. The CDR3 contains 15 residues. Trimming removed 5 bases at V and 2 bases at J, with 13 bases between. Filled out from reference TRBV7-8 and TRBJ2-1, the complete variable domain reads GAGVSQSPRYKVAKRGQDVALRCDPISGHVSLFWYQQALGQGPEFLTYFQNEAQLDKSGLPSDRFFAERPEGSVSTLKIQRTQQEDSAVYLCASSAQRFPYNEQFFGPGTRLTVL.

The chain combines TRBV28 with TRBJ1-6; 7 bases align to TRBD1. Trimming removed 6 bases from V and 0 bases from J; junction bases left unmatched: 8. CDR1 is MDHEN, CDR2 SYDVKM, per germline. There are 17 residues in the CDR3. The CDR3: CASSPFDRVSYNSPLHF. In DNA form, the CDR3 reads TGTGCCAGCAGCCCCTTCGACAGGGTCTCCTATAATTCACCCCTCCACTTT.

This clone was seen many times. The chain recombines TRBV9 with TRBJ1-2, with a possible D match to TRBD1 (5 bases). Germline-derived CDR1 and CDR2 are SGDLS and YYNGEE. The CDR3 runs 15 residues. Trimming removed 3 bases from V and 1 base from J, with 13 bases in between. The CDR3 sequence: CASSEGSWSNYGYTF. For the CDR3, the DNA is TGTGCCAGCAGCGAGGGGAGCTGGAGTAACTATGGCTACACCTTC.

Points on this clone: Distinct nucleotide sequences in the sample also encode this CDR3. V and J are TRBV27 and TRBJ1-1; D is undetermined. Germline CDR1 reads MNHEY; CDR2 reads SMNVEV (reference sequence). The CDR3 spans 13 residues. The germline V and J ends were trimmed by 3 bases and 0 bases, with 5 bases remaining between them. Here the CDR3 DNA reads TGTGCCAGCAGTTTGGCCTTGAACACTGAAGCTTTCTTT. Amino acid sequence: CASSLALNTEAFF.

The chain carries TRBV20-1 and TRBJ1-1; D is unclear. The germline V gene encodes CDR1 DFQATT and CDR2 SNEGSKA (reference sequence). The CDR3 contains 11 residues. The V gene lost 5 bases and the J gene lost 6 bases, with 10 bases spanning the gap. CDR3 coding DNA: TGCAGTGCTCGTGACGGGCCTGAAGCTTTCTTT. Its protein is CSARDGPEAFF.

This rearrangement joins TRBV19 to TRBJ1-1; D gene unclear. This CDR3 comprises 12 residues. Trimming took 3 bases from V and 7 from J, leaving 9 bases between them. Germline V CDR1 and CDR2: LNHDA, SQIVND (reference sequence). This chain's CDR3 is CASSMGSIEAFF. The CDR3 DNA sequence: TGTGCCAGTAGTATGGGGTCAATTGAAGCTTTCTTT. Looking up the rest from reference TRBV19 and TRBJ1-1 gives the full variable domain: DGGITQSPKYLFRKEGQNVTLSCEQNLNHDAMYWYRQDPGQGLRLIYYSQIVNDFQKGDIAEGYSVSREKKESFPLTVTSAQKNPTAFYLCASSMGSIEAFFGQGTRLTVV.

The chain uses TRBV4-3 and TRBJ2-5, with TRBD2 identical over 13 bases. Germline V gene lookup returns CDR1 LGHNA and CDR2 YSLEER. This CDR3 comprises 17 residues. The V segment lost 2 bases and the J segment 4 bases; nucleotides outside the gene matches: 7. DNA for the CDR3: TGCGCCAGCAGCCAAAGACTAGCGGGAGGAGTAGGAGAGACCCAGTACTTC. It specifies CASSQRLAGGVGETQYF.

V gene TRBV13 combines with J gene TRBJ1-1, with D unresolved. The germline V gene encodes CDR1 PRHDT and CDR2 FYEKMQ (reference sequence). The CDR3 extends over 15 amino acids. Between the trimmed V and J ends, which lost 4 bases and 0 bases, there was a span of 12 bases. CDR3 sequence reads: CASSSLSGLNTEAFF. The CDR3 nucleotides are TGTGCCAGCAGCTCGCTATCGGGGTTGAACACTGAAGCTTTCTTT.

This clone came up a few times. This chain connects TRBV5-1 to TRBJ1-3; D is possibly TRBD1 (6 bases). The CDR3 length is 15 residues. V gave up 4 bases and J gave up 2 bases, with 13 bases separating them. Germline values: CDR1 SGHRS, CDR2 YFSETQ. The CDR3 is CASSHTTGPGNTIYF. The CDR3 DNA reads TGCGCCAGCAGCCATACGACAGGACCTGGAAACACCATATATTTT.

This clone has a count of ten or more. This chain connects TRBV5-1 to TRBJ2-7; TRBD2 matches at 14 bases. CDR1 is SGHRS, CDR2 YFSETQ, per germline. There are 18 residues in the CDR3. J was trimmed by 4 bases and V by 4 bases; bases with no gene match: 13. The CDR3 region has the DNA TGCGCCAGCAGCCCCACCGGGACTAGCGGGAGAGACCTTTACGAGCAGTACTTC. Its translation is CASSPTGTSGRDLYEQYF. The full variable domain, with the rest looked up from reference TRBV5-1 and TRBJ2-7, is KAGVTQTPRYLIKTRGQQVTLSCSPISGHRSVSWYQQTPGQGLQFLFEYFSETQRNKGNFPGRFSGRQFSNSRSEMNVSTLELGDSALYLCASSPTGTSGRDLYEQYFGPGTRLTVT.

The chain joins TRBV30 to TRBJ2-1; TRBD2 matches 7 bases. Germline CDR1 reads GTSNPN; CDR2 reads SVGIG (reference sequence). This CDR3 region has 13 residues. Trimming took 3 bases from V and 4 from J; bases not matched to a gene: 3. As DNA, the CDR3 is TGTGCCTGGAGGCGGGGGTTATACAATGAGCAGTTCTTC. Residues: CAWRRGLYNEQFF. Variable domain in full (rest from reference TRBV30 and TRBJ2-1): SQTIHQWPATLVQPVGSPLSLECTVEGTSNPNLYWYRQAAGRGLQLLFYSVGIGQISSEVPQNLSASRPQDRQFILSSKKLLLSDSGFYLCAWRRGLYNEQFFGPGTRLTVL.

This chain connects TRBV30 to TRBJ2-5, with D unclear. The CDR3 spans 15 residues. V lost 1 base to trimming and J lost 4 bases, with 16 bases between them. CDR1 is GTSNPN, CDR2 SVGIG, per germline (reference sequence). CDR3 DNA sequence: TGTGCCTGGAGTGGACTCGGCGTGCTGCTAGAGACCCAGTACTTC. Translated: CAWSGLGVLLETQYF.

The rearrangement links TRBV6-1 to TRBJ2-7; 7 bases map to TRBD2. Germline trimming cut 2 bases from V and 4 bases from J; bases unmatched to any gene: 11. Germline CDR1 is MNHNS and CDR2 is SASEGT. This CDR3 comprises 16 residues. Here the CDR3 reads CASSESELGLRYEQYF. The DNA for the CDR3 is TGTGCCAGCAGTGAAAGTGAGTTGGGACTACGATACGAGCAGTACTTC.

The rearrangement joins TRBV28 to TRBJ1-6, with 7 bases lining up with TRBD1. The CDR3 length is 16 residues. With V trimmed by 5 bases and J by 7 bases, 11 bases remained unmatched. Germline V CDR1 and CDR2: MDHEN, SYDVKM. The CDR3: CASSESTGLENSPLHF. The CDR3 nucleotides are TGTGCCAGCAGTGAATCGACAGGGTTAGAGAATTCACCCCTCCACTTT.

This clone was counted only a few times. The identical CDR3 is also encoded by other nucleotide sequences in the sample. This sequence joins TRBV7-8 and TRBJ2-1; 8 bases fit TRBD1. This CDR3 is 17 amino acids long. Per the germline V gene, CDR1 is SGHVS and CDR2 is FQNEAQ. The trim removed 1 base at V and 0 bases at J, leaving 5 bases unmatched. The CDR3 is CASSLGQGSSSYNEQFF. The CDR3 DNA is TGTGCCAGCAGCTTAGGACAGGGGTCGAGCTCCTACAATGAGCAGTTCTTC.

The CDR3 loop is CASSQKGRAFQETQYF. CDR3 bases: TGTGCCAGCAGCCAAAAGGGACGCGCTTTCCAAGAGACCCAGTACTTC. This chain joins TRBV27 and TRBJ2-5; tentatively, D is TRBD1 or TRBD2 (5 bases each). This CDR3 is built from 16 residues. V lost 6 bases and J lost 1, with 18 bases in between. The germline V gene encodes CDR1 MNHEY and CDR2 SMNVEV (reference sequence).

The rearrangement links TRBV4-3 to TRBJ2-7; tentatively, D is TRBD1 (5 bases). Looked up from germline, CDR1 is LGHNA and CDR2 is YSLEER. The CDR3 runs to 16 residues. V dropped 0 bases and J dropped 1 base, with 13 bases sitting between them. CDR3 coding DNA: TGCGCCAGCAGCCAAGATTCGGCTAAGGGGTCCTACGAGCAGTACTTC. It specifies CASSQDSAKGSYEQYF.

Written as DNA, the CDR3 is TGTGCCAGCAGCCTCTTAGAGGATACGCAGTATTTT. This codes for CASSLLEDTQYF. V usage is TRBV11-2 and J usage is TRBJ2-3; no clear D gene. From germline, CDR1 is SGHAT and CDR2 FQNNGV. Trimming shortened V by 5 bases and J by 6 bases, and 9 bases separated the two germline ends. The CDR3 is made up of 12 amino acids.

The rearrangement links TRBV27 to TRBJ2-7; D unclear. Per germline, CDR1 MNHEY and CDR2 SMNVEV (reference sequence). This CDR3 is built from 14 residues. Deletions cut 4 bases from V and 2 bases from J, with 12 bases between. CDR3 nucleotides: TGTGCCAGCAGTTCCGCTCGCGGCGCCTACGAGCAGTACTTC. This gives the protein CASSSARGAYEQYF.

The chain combines TRBV6-5 with TRBJ2-5; tentatively, D is TRBD2 (7 bases). The CDR3 runs to 14 residues. V lost 4 bases and J 1 base, leaving 10 bases between the germline ends. Germline CDR1 reads MNHEY; CDR2 reads SVGAGI. The CDR3 nucleotides are TGTGCCAGCAGTTTAGGGGGGGGCCAAGAGACCCAGTACTTC. Translation: CASSLGGGQETQYF.

This clone came up a few times. The chain has TRBV7-9 and TRBJ2-2; D is undetermined. Germline V gene data show CDR1 as SEHNR and CDR2 as FQNEAQ (reference sequence). Between the trimmed V and J ends, which lost 5 bases and 4 bases, there was a span of 14 bases. The CDR3 totals 15 residues. The CDR3 coding sequence is TGTGCCAGCAGCGCCCGAGTGAGTGGCACCGGGGAGCTGTTTTTT. It encodes CASSARVSGTGELFF.

The gene calls are TRBV5-1 and TRBJ2-5, with TRBD1 matching over 9 bases. This CDR3 contains 16 residues. V gave up 1 base and J gave up 5 bases; unmatched junction bases: 9. Germline loops: CDR1 SGHRS, CDR2 YFSETQ. CDR3 in DNA: TGCGCCAGCAGCTTGATCAGGGACAGGGTCGATGAGACCCAGTACTTC. This encodes CASSLIRDRVDETQYF.